The T cell receptor (beta chain) described here comes from a study of shared clonotypes between healthy human individuals (TCRdb year 2020). With regard to the full study: The cohort included a few men and a couple of women between 18 and 49 years of age. Per donor, three plates each were used for CD4 naive and CD4 memory, two for CD8 naive, and one for CD8 memory. Blood TCR repertoires of five healthy adults were deeply sequenced to estimate repertoire size and the extent of clonotype sharing between individuals. Libraries were prepared and TCR repertoires were sequenced by different laboratories using diverse techniques, in order to increase sequencing depth and limit assay-specific biases. Each donor's leukapheresis produced roughly between roughly 0.9 and 8.9 billion PBMCs. The paper's findings and limits, for the study overall: Higher generation probabilities were observed for clonotypes shared by all four sorted-subset donors than for non-shared clonotypes. About 5% of naive CD4, 3.5% of naive CD8, about 2.5% of memory CD4, and 0.4% of memory CD8 clonotypes were shared across a few donors. Incomplete sequencing was indicated by rarefaction of sorted-subset datasets, despite the large sequencing depth. Larger estimated clonotype richness was generally found for naive subsets than for memory subsets. Because the study included a small number of donors, the genetic and exposure-history diversity represented was limited. Sampling was limited to blood, and TCR repertoires in tissue likely differ from TCR repertoires in blood. Pairwise subsampling indicated that sequencing depth was expected to affect the degree of clonotype sharing among donors.

In the case of this clone: Its target antigen remains unknown. No much larger clone is present one base from it, and per-base qualities are unavailable.

CDR1 and CDR2 are drawn from the germline V gene: WSHSY, SAAADI. From cysteine to phenylalanine, the CDR3 is 13 amino acids long. Left in the record is the CDR3 DNA by itself, 39 bases read in frame from the first base. Deletion took 6 bases off V and 4 bases off J, with a span of 11 bases between the germline ends. Using the deep immunoSEQ assay, multiplex PCR amplified TCR CDR3 regions from genomic DNA. Extracted genomic DNA from each cell subset was distributed evenly across all wells of several immunoSEQ 96-well plates, and each plate was treated as a replicate. Each replicate PCR for sorted subsets received around 200 ng genomic DNA, equal to about 30,000 T cell genomes. Purified libraries were measured with a Qubit 3.0 fluorometer, size-checked on a Bioanalyzer 2100, and measured again with the KAPA Library Quantification kit. Every immunoSEQ 96-well plate was sequenced on a separate single-read 150-cycle Illumina NextSeq 550 flow cell. As for how the authors treated the data: The immunoSEQ output contained only junctional sequences without quality scores, so filtering could not match that applied to full-length reads. To assign V/J genes and CDR3, sequences were annotated against IMGT germline references using PyIR, a Python wrapper for IgBLAST v1.9. Reads were filtered out if the reads had weak V/J assignments (E-value above 1e-6), no CDR3, stop codons, out-of-frame junctions, or ambiguous translated residues. V3J clonotypes were defined as sequences sharing an identical inferred V gene, J gene, and CDR3 amino acid sequence. Percentage overlap between repertoires was calculated by dividing the number of shared unique clonotypes by the size of the smaller repertoire. Repertoire richness was assessed with RTK rarefaction, the Chao1 estimator, and Recon v2.1 estimates of unobserved clonotypes. For all TCRbeta clonotypes obtained by the gDNA method from a handful of donors, generation probabilities were computed with OLGA. The table comes from immuneACCESS by way of TCRdb, which keeps in-frame sequences with V and J called. Part of the clones is missing from these tables; in studies checked, under half for an unresolved V gene and the rest for unknown reasons. V, J and clone size reflect that table, while D and trimming were determined from the DNA. The sample includes 1 million to 1.3 million clones, with approximately 80% observed a single time. The top ten constitute roughly 0.55% of the sample.

The donors were healthy, HIV-negative adults with no recently reported acute infections or vaccinations. Every donor was a Caucasian adult living in Nashville, Tennessee, USA. CD4+ T cells were enriched by magnetic negative selection; naive cells were then positively selected on CD45RA, and the negative fraction formed the memory subset. Blood was collected by leukapheresis, and PBMCs were isolated by Ficoll-Histopaque density gradient centrifugation and then cryopreserved in liquid nitrogen vapor phase. Analytical flow cytometry was used to check the purity and quantity of every magnetically sorted T cell population. Genomic DNA was isolated from every sorted fraction and measured by UV absorbance on a Nanodrop 2000c.

The sample consisted of memory CD4+ T cells from PBMCs. Explained via the paper, the cell subset or site label denotes: CD45RA-negative fraction. The clonotype was recovered from a young man in good health. Some clones in this sample may be carry-over from other donors' samples. The chain is assembled from TRBV10-2 and TRBJ2-3; the D gene remains uncertain. The bases read TGCGCCAGCAGCCTAGACCGGGCAGATACGCAGTATTTT. Translated, it reads CASSLDRADTQYF.